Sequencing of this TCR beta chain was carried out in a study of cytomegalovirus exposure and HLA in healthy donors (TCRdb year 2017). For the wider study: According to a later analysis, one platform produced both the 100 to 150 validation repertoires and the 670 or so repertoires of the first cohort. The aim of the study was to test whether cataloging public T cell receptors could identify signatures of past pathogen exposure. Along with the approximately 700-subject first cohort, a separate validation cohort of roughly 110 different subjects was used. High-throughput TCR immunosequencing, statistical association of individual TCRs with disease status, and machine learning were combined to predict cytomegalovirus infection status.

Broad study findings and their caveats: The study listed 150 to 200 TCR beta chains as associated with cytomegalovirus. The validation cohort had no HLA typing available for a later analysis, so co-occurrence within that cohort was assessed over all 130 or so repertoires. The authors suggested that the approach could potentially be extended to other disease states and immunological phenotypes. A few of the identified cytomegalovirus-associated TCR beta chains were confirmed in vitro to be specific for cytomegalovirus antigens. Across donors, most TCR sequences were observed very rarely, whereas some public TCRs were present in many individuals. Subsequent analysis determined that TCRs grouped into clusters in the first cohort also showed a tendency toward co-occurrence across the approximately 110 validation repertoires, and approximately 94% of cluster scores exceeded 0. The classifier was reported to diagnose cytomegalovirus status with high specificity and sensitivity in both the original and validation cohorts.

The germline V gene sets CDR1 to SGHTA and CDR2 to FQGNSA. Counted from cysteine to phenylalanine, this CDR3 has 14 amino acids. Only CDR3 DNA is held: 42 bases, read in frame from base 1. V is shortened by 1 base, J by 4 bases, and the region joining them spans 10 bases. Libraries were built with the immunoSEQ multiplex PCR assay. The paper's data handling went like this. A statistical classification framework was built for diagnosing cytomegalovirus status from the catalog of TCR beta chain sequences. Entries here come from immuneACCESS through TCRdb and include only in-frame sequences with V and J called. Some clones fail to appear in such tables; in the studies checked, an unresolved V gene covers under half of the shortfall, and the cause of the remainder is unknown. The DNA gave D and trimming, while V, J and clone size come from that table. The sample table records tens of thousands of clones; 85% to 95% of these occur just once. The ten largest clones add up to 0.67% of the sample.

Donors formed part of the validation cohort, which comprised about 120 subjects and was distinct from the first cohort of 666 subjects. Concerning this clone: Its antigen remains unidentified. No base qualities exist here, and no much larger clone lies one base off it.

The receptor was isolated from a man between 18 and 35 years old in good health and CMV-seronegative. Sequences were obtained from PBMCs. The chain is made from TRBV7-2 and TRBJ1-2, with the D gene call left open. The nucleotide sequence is TGTGCCAGCAGCTTAGAGAACCGGAGCTATGGCTACACCTTC. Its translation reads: CASSLENRSYGYTF. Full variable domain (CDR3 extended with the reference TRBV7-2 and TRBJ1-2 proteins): GAGVSQSPSNKVTEKGKDVELRCDPISGHTALYWYRQSLGQGLEFLIYFQGNSAPDKSGLPSDRFSAERTGGSVSTLTIQRTQQEDSAVYLCASSLENRSYGYTFGSGTRLTVV.